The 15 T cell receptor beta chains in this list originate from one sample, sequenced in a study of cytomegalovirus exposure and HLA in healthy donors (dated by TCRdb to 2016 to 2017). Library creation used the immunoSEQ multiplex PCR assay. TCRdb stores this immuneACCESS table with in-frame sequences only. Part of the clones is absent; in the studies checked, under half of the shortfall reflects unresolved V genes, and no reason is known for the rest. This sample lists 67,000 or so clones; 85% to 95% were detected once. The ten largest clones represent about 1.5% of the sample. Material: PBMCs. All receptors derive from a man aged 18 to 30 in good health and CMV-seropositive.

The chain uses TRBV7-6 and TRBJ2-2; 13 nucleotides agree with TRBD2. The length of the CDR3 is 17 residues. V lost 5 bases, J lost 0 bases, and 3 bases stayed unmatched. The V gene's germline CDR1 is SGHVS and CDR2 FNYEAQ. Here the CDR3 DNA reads TGTGCCAGCAGCCGGACTAGCGGGAGTACGAACACCGGGGAGCTGTTTTTT. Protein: CASSRTSGSTNTGELFF.

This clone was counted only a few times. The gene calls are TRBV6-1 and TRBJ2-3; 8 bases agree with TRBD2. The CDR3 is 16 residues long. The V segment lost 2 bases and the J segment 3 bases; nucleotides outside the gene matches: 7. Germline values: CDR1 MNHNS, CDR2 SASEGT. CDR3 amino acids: CASSESSGGSTDTQYF. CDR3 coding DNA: TGTGCCAGCAGTGAATCGAGCGGGGGAAGTACAGATACGCAGTATTTT.

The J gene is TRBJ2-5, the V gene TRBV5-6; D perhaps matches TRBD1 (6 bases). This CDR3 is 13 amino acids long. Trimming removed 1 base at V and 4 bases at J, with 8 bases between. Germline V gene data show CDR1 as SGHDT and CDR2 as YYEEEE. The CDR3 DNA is TGTGCCAGCAGCTTGACAGGGTCAGAGACCCAGTACTTC. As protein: CASSLTGSETQYF.

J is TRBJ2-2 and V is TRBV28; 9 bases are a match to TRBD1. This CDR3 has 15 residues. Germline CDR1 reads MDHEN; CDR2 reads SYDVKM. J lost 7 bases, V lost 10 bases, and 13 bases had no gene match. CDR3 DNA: TGTGCCACCCACTCCGGGACAGGGTATGGCGGGGAGCTGTTTTTT. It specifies CATHSGTGYGGELFF.

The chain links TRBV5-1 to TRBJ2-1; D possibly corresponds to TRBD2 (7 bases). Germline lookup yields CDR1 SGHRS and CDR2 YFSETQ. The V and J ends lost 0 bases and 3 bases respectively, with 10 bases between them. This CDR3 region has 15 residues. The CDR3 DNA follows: TGCGCCAGCAGCTTGGGAGGGGGGGACTACAATGAGCAGTTCTTC. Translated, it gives CASSLGGGDYNEQFF.

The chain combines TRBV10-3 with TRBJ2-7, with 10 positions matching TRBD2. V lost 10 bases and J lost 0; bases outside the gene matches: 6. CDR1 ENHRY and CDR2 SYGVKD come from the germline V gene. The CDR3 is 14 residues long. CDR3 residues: CATDASGSSYEQYF. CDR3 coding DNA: TGTGCCACGGACGCTAGCGGGAGCTCCTACGAGCAGTACTTC.

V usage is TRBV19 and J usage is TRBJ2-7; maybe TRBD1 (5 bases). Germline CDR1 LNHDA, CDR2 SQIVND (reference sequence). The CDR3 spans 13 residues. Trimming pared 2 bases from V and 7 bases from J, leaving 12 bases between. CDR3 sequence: CASSIQGAEEQYF. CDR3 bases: TGTGCCAGTAGTATACAGGGCGCGGAGGAGCAGTACTTC.

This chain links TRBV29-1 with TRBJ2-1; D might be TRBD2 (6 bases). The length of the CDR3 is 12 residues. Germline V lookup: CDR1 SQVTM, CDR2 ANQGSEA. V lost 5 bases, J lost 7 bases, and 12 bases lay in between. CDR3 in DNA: TGCAGCGTTCCAGCGGGCCCAAATGAGCAGTTCTTC. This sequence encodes CSVPAGPNEQFF.

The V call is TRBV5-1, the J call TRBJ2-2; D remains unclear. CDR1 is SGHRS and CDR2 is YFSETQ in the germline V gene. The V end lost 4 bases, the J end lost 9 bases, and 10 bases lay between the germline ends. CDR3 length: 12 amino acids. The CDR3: CASSPPERELFF. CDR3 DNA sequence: TGCGCCAGCAGCCCCCCCGAGCGGGAGCTGTTTTTT. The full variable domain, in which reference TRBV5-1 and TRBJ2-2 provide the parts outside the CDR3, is KAGVTQTPRYLIKTRGQQVTLSCSPISGHRSVSWYQQTPGQGLQFLFEYFSETQRNKGNFPGRFSGRQFSNSRSEMNVSTLELGDSALYLCASSPPERELFFGEGSRLTVL.

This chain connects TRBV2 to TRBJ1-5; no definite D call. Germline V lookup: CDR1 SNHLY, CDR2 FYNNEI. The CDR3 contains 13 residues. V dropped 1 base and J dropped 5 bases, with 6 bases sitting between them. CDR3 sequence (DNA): TGTGCCAGCAGTGAAGAAAGCTATCAGCCCCAGCATTTT. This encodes CASSEESYQPQHF.

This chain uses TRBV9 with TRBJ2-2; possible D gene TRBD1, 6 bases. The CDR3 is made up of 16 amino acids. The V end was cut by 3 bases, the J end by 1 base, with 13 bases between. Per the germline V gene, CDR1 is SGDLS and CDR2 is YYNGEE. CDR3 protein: CASSDRAPQNTGELFF. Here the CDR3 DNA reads TGTGCCAGCAGCGACAGGGCCCCTCAGAACACCGGGGAGCTGTTTTTT. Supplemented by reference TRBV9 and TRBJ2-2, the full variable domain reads DSGVTQTPKHLITATGQRVTLRCSPRSGDLSVYWYQQSLDQGLQFLIQYYNGEERAKGNILERFSAQQFPDLHSELNLSSLELGDSALYFCASSDRAPQNTGELFFGEGSRLTVL.

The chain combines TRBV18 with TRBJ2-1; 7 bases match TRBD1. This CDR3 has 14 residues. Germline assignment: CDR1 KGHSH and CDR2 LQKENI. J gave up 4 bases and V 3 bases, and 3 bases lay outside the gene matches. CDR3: CASSPMDRYNEQFF. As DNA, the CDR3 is TGTGCCAGCTCACCGATGGACAGGTACAATGAGCAGTTCTTC.

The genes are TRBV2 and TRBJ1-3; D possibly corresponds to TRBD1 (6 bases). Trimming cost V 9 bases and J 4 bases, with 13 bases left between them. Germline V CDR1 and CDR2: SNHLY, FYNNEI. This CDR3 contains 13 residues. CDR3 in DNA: TGTGCCAGGAAACAGGGAACAGGAAACACCATATATTTT. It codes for CARKQGTGNTIYF. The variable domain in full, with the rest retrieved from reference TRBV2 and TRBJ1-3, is EPEVTQTPSHQVTQMGQEVILRCVPISNHLYFYWYRQILGQKVEFLVSFYNNEISEKSEIFDDQFSVERPDGSNFTLKIRSTKLEDSAMYFCARKQGTGNTIYFGEGSWLTVV.

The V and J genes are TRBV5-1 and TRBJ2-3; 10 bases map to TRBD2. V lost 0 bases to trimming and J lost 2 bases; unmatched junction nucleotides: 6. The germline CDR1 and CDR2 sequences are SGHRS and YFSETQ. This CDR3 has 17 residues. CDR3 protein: CASSLAFSGRFTDTQYF. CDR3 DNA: TGCGCCAGCAGCTTGGCATTTAGCGGGAGGTTCACAGATACGCAGTATTTT.

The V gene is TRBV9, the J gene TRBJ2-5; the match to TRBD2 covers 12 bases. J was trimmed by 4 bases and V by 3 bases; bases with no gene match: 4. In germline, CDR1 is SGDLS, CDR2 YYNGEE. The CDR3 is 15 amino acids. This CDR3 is CASSGGLAGLETQYF. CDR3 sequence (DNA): TGTGCCAGCAGCGGCGGACTAGCGGGACTAGAGACCCAGTACTTC.